This is a list of T cell receptor beta chains from one sample in a study of blood T cell repertoires in COVID-19. This table comes from immunoSEQ multiplex PCR, and its TCRdb copy is limited to in-frame clones, with some not included. The table shows 55,000 to 65,000 clones, with just over 85% occurring only once. The source material was peripheral blood. These TCRs come from a man in his 60s with acute or convalescent COVID-19. The CDR3 runs from the conserved cysteine through the conserved F or W. The D gene is left open where the match is weak. For some rows the clone size is stated as once, few or many, or as a class when expanded; others skip it.

cdr3_nt cdr3_aa clone_size d_call cdr3_length j_call v_call
TGTGCCAGCAGTTACCTCCAGGGGTCACCCCTCCACTTT CASSYLQGSPLHF once - 13 TRBJ1-6 TRBV6-5
TGCGCCAGCAGTCAATCTGGGAGAGCGGTAATTAGAAGGAATGAGCAGTTCTTC CASSQSGRAVIRRNEQFF - - 18 TRBJ2-1 TRBV23-1
TGTGCCAGCAGACCGGGTCTAGCGGGAGCCCACGAGCAGTACTTC CASRPGLAGAHEQYF - TRBD2 15 TRBJ2-7 TRBV11-2
TGTGCCAGCAGCGTTCGGGATAGCGGAGCAGATACGCAGTATTTT CASSVRDSGADTQYF - - 15 TRBJ2-3 TRBV9
TGTGCCAGCAGCTTATTTAGCGAAGCCGGGGAGCTGTTTTTT CASSLFSEAGELFF - - 14 TRBJ2-2 TRBV7-3
TGTGCCAGCTCTCCAGGGACTAGCGGGAGCTCCTACAATGAGCAGTTCTTC CASSPGTSGSSYNEQFF once TRBD2 17 TRBJ2-1 TRBV18
TGTGCCACCGGGATCGGACTAGCGGGCGCAAGCTCCTACGAGCAGTACTTC CATGIGLAGASSYEQYF - TRBD2 17 TRBJ2-7 TRBV24-1
TGTGCCAGCTCACCCCTGACTAGGAAGGCCGGCTACAATGAGCAGTTCTTC CASSPLTRKAGYNEQFF - - 17 TRBJ2-1 TRBV18
TGTGCCAGCTCCCCCACGCCTCAGGGGAATGGCTACACCTTC CASSPTPQGNGYTF - - 14 TRBJ1-2 TRBV18
TGTGCCAGCAGTCCCCCTTTGCGGTACACCGGGGAGCTGTTTTTT CASSPPLRYTGELFF - - 15 TRBJ2-2 TRBV28